The present TCR beta chain was sequenced within a study of identical twins (dated by TCRdb to 2015 to 2016). About the study as a whole: TCR alpha and beta repertoires from monozygotic twins, unrelated adults of various ages and cord blood were deep-sequenced to test whether fetal clonotypes persist. Replicate twin experiments were performed at different times using different library preparation protocols to rule out contamination. What the research found in general, with its limitations: The excess sharing between twins in beta out-of-frame sequences was weaker because fewer shared sequences reduced the signal-to-noise ratio. Abundant cord blood beta clonotypes had fewer insertions, young adult naive repertoires showed a similar but weaker trend, and memory repertoires showed no such trend. Conclusions relied on cross-sectional statistical analysis, since the same donors could not be followed over many years. Invariant T cells such as MAIT and iNKT could partly confound zero-insertion analyses, although diverse VJ usage argued against such confounding for most clonotypes. Compared with coincidental sharing between unrelated individuals, out-of-frame TCR alpha sequences shared between twins showed an excess of sequences with low generation probability. In monozygotic twins, out-of-frame TCR alpha sharing was systematically underestimated by recombination models, although the models agreed with sharing between unrelated individuals.

Every donor was a healthy Caucasian. The library came from 5' RACE. This sample was sequenced with an Illumina HiSeq 2000. Template switching introduced a universal primer binding site; the final cDNA contained a unique molecular identifier, enabling accurate counting of TCR cDNA molecules. Specific primers in the conserved constant-segment region were used to synthesize first-strand cDNA for the TCR alpha and beta chains. To control for contamination, each cDNA library was double barcoded with a SMART-Mk sample barcode plus Illumina barcodes. Two successive PCR steps introduced TruSeq adapter sequences along with Illumina sample barcodes. TCR alpha and beta cDNA libraries were sequenced on the Illumina HiSeq platform with custom primers. The published analysis was carried out like this. MiGEC was used to process raw reads and extract unique molecular identifiers, and MiXCR was used to find CDR3 positions. For each individual, recombination models were inferred using an EM algorithm with the repgenHMM and IGoR tools. Shared clonotypes were analyzed with the tcR package in R, and sharing was normalized by the product of cloneset sizes. To study raw recombination free of thymic and clonal selection effects, out-of-frame nonproductive sequences were analyzed. TCRdb itself trimmed the public reads at Q25 with fastp, ran MiXCR and retained productive beta chains. All rows with the same CDR3 protein become a single entry with the most common DNA and genes. The V and J calls come from TCRdb's annotation, not from the publication. In all, the sample holds 1.5 million to 2 million distinct CDR3 sequences, and around 29% of those were seen once. The ten largest clones capture around 0.25% of the sample.

This clonotype was seen only a few times. The specificity of this receptor is unknown. Per-base qualities were not stored, and no clone one base away is much larger. The specimen sequenced was cord blood. The source of this sequence is a newborn girl in good health.

The nucleotides read TGTGCCATCAGTGGGACTAGCGGGGGCCCGGCCTACAATGAGCAGTTCTTC. It specifies CAISGTSGGPAYNEQFF. The rearrangement combines TRBV10-3 with TRBJ2-1, and 13 bases in between align with TRBD2. CDR3 length: 17 amino acids, cysteine to phenylalanine. Only the CDR3 portion is preserved as DNA: 51 bases, with reading frame beginning at the first base. The germline V gene encodes CDR1 ENHRY and CDR2 SYGVKD. Clipping removes 4 bases from V and 2 bases from J, with 5 as the unmatched junction base count.